What follows are 10 T cell receptor beta chains derived from one specimen sequenced in a study of blood T cell repertoires in COVID-19. TCRdb's copy holds only in-frame clones and misses some; the assay was immunoSEQ multiplex PCR. The repertoire includes roughly 250,000 clones, approximately 85% of them detected once, and approximately 0.89% sits in the top ten. The sample consisted of peripheral blood. Source of these receptors: a man aged 40-50 years with acute or convalescent COVID-19.

The chain carries TRBV6-4 and TRBJ2-1; tentatively, D is TRBD2 (6 bases). Germline V gene lookup returns CDR1 MRHNA and CDR2 SNTAGT. The CDR3 has 15 amino acids. V lost 0 bases to trimming and J lost 9 bases, with 15 bases between them. CDR3 sequence (DNA): TGTGCCAGCAGTGACTCGATGGAGGGAAGTGCTGAGCAGTTCTTC. This codes for CASSDSMEGSAEQFF.

The V call is TRBV30, the J call TRBJ1-3, with unresolved D. V was clipped by 5 bases and J by 4 bases, with 9 bases between them. The CDR3 sequence is 12 residues long. Germline V gene sequence: CDR1 GTSNPN, CDR2 SVGIG (reference sequence). The CDR3 sequence: CAWDILGNTIYF. CDR3 nucleotide sequence: TGTGCCTGGGACATCCTCGGAAACACCATATATTTT. The variable domain in full, with the rest retrieved from reference TRBV30 and TRBJ1-3, is SQTIHQWPATLVQPVGSPLSLECTVEGTSNPNLYWYRQAAGRGLQLLFYSVGIGQISSEVPQNLSASRPQDRQFILSSKKLLLSDSGFYLCAWDILGNTIYFGEGSWLTVV.

A note on this clone: Other DNA variants within this sample encode the same CDR3. J is TRBJ1-2 and V is TRBV29-1; D gene unclear. Per germline, CDR1 SQVTM and CDR2 ANQGSEA. This CDR3 spans 11 amino acids. The V gene lost 4 bases and the J gene lost 2 bases, with 5 bases spanning the gap. CDR3 in DNA: TGCAGCGTTGGAGGAAACTATGGCTACACCTTC. Its translation: CSVGGNYGYTF.

V usage is TRBV28 and J usage is TRBJ2-1, with TRBD1 matching over 9 bases. J gave up 9 bases and V 6 bases, and 9 bases lay outside the gene matches. Per the germline V gene, CDR1 is MDHEN and CDR2 is SYDVKM. The CDR3 is 14 residues long. The CDR3 here is CASRNYRGLGEQFF. In DNA form, the CDR3 reads TGTGCCAGCAGGAACTACAGGGGGCTAGGTGAGCAGTTCTTC.

This rearrangement joins TRBV6-2 or TRBV6-3 to TRBJ2-7, with 10 bases fitting TRBD1. The germline V gene has CDR1 MNHEY and CDR2 SVGEGT. The CDR3 sequence is 16 residues long. V was pared by 6 bases and J by 2 bases, with 10 bases of the junction left unmatched. CDR3 sequence: CASSYTDRGNPYEQYF. CDR3 nucleotide sequence: TGTGCCAGCAGCTATACGGACAGGGGGAATCCCTACGAGCAGTACTTC.

This chain joins TRBV19 and TRBJ1-1; D may be TRBD1 (6 bases). The CDR3 totals 13 residues. Germline V CDR1 and CDR2: LNHDA, SQIVND (reference sequence). V shed 3 bases and J shed 6 bases, with 11 bases lying between them. CDR3 in amino acids: CASSMGGAPEAFF. The DNA of the CDR3 is TGTGCCAGTAGTATGGGGGGGGCACCTGAAGCTTTCTTT.

V is TRBV4-2 and J is TRBJ2-3, with TRBD1 identical over 9 bases. Germline CDR1 reads LGHNA; CDR2 reads YNFKEQ. The CDR3 sequence is 16 residues long. Germline trimming cut 0 bases from V and 3 bases from J; bases unmatched to any gene: 4. The CDR3 reads CASSQDRGQGTDTQYF. In DNA, the CDR3 is TGTGCCAGCAGCCAAGATCGGGGACAGGGAACAGATACGCAGTATTTT.

This clone was picked up a small number of times. The same CDR3 also results from other DNA sequences found in this sample. The CDR3 spells CASSFGGNYGYTF. As DNA, the CDR3 is TGTGCCAGCAGTTTCGGCGGGAACTATGGCTACACCTTC. V is TRBV28 and J is TRBJ1-2, with no clear D. The CDR3 length is 13 residues. Germline V gene sequence: CDR1 MDHEN, CDR2 SYDVKM. Trimming removed 3 bases at V and 2 bases at J, with 7 bases between.

This sequence joins TRBV5-1 and TRBJ1-2; D remains ambiguous. CDR1 SGHRS and CDR2 YFSETQ come from the germline V gene. The CDR3 is 14 residues long. V dropped 7 bases and J dropped 10 bases, with 23 bases sitting between them. The CDR3 region has the DNA TGCGCCAGCCGCAACACTGACAATACTCCTGACTACACCTTC. Amino acid sequence: CASRNTDNTPDYTF.

The chain links TRBV6-2 or TRBV6-3 to TRBJ2-3, with a tentative D call TRBD2 (6 bases). Trimming pared 2 bases from V and 2 bases from J, leaving 17 bases between. CDR3 length: 17 residues. From germline, CDR1 is MNHEY and CDR2 SVGEGT. CDR3 sequence reads: CASSYSPSGGFTDTQYF. In DNA, the CDR3 is TGTGCCAGCAGTTACAGTCCCTCTGGGGGGTTCACAGATACGCAGTATTTT.